Following are 10 T cell receptor beta chains from one sample sequenced in a study of blood T cell repertoires in COVID-19. Sequenced by immunoSEQ multiplex PCR; TCRdb stores in-frame clones only, minus some. The table lists over 50,000 clones, under 90% of them singletons, with under 30% in the top ten. The source material was peripheral blood. These receptors came from a human donor in a cohort sampled during active COVID-19.

V is TRBV5-5 and J is TRBJ2-5; 7 positions agree with TRBD2. Germline-derived CDR1 and CDR2 are SGHKS and YYEKEE (reference sequence). The CDR3 totals 15 residues. Trimming cost V 1 base and J 0 bases; bases outside gene matches: 3. The CDR3 here is CASSLRGVYQETQYF. Here the CDR3 DNA reads TGTGCCAGCAGCTTGCGGGGGGTCTACCAAGAGACCCAGTACTTC.

The chain joins TRBV7-2 to TRBJ2-5; D might be TRBD2 (6 bases). Trimming stripped 8 bases from V and 2 bases from J, with 12 bases between. In germline, CDR1 is SGHTA, CDR2 FQGNSA. The CDR3 extends over 13 amino acids. CDR3 protein: CASAKRVQETQYF. The CDR3 bases are TGTGCCAGCGCTAAGCGGGTTCAAGAGACCCAGTACTTC. The full variable domain, with the rest looked up from reference TRBV7-2 and TRBJ2-5, is GAGVSQSPSNKVTEKGKDVELRCDPISGHTALYWYRQSLGQGLEFLIYFQGNSAPDKSGLPSDRFSAERTGGSVSTLTIQRTQQEDSAVYLCASAKRVQETQYFGPGTRLLVL.

V usage is TRBV30 and J usage is TRBJ2-5; possible D gene TRBD1, 6 bases. This CDR3 comprises 13 residues. V was cut by 5 bases and J by 1 base, with 11 bases left in between. Germline CDR1 and CDR2: GTSNPN and SVGIG (reference sequence). The DNA of the CDR3 is TGTGCCTGGGGAAGGGACATCCAAGAGACCCAGTACTTC. The encoded protein is CAWGRDIQETQYF.

The chain has TRBV30 and TRBJ2-3; D remains ambiguous. This CDR3 is 14 amino acids long. Germline CDR1 and CDR2: GTSNPN and SVGIG (reference sequence). Trimming took 2 bases from V and 4 from J, leaving 13 bases between them. Here the CDR3 DNA reads TGTGCCTGGAGTAGACTTAATCTGGCAGATACGCAGTATTTT. This codes for CAWSRLNLADTQYF.

This sequence joins TRBV4-1 and TRBJ1-1, with D possibly being TRBD1 (6 bases). The V end was cut by 6 bases, the J end by 1 base, with 15 bases between. This CDR3 has 15 residues. CDR1 MGHRA and CDR2 YSYEKL come from the germline V gene. CDR3 nucleotides: TGCGCCAGCAGACAGAGAACACAGGGGAACACTGAAGCTTTCTTT. Amino acid sequence: CASRQRTQGNTEAFF.

The chain couples TRBV27 to TRBJ1-1, with D uncertain. V lost 5 bases to trimming and J lost 1 base, with 8 bases between them. Per the germline V gene, CDR1 is MNHEY and CDR2 is SMNVEV (reference sequence). The CDR3 totals 13 residues. The CDR3: CASSGRGNTEAFF. The CDR3 DNA is TGTGCCAGCAGTGGCCGCGGGAACACTGAAGCTTTCTTT.

The gene calls are TRBV20-1 and TRBJ2-7, with D possibly TRBD1 on 5 matching bases. V lost 5 bases, J lost 4 bases, and 6 bases lay in between. CDR3 length: 10 residues. Germline CDR1 reads DFQATT; CDR2 reads SNEGSKA (reference sequence). CDR3 DNA: TGCAGTGCTGCAGGGTACGAGCAGTACTTC. Its protein product is CSAAGYEQYF.

The chain combines TRBV28 with TRBJ2-2; 8 bases are shared with TRBD2. With V trimmed by 2 bases and J by 5 bases, 4 bases remained unmatched. Germline lookup yields CDR1 MDHEN and CDR2 SYDVKM. This CDR3 region has 15 residues. This CDR3 is CASSLTGGPTGELFF. The CDR3 DNA reads as TGTGCCAGCAGTTTAACGGGAGGGCCTACCGGGGAGCTGTTTTTT.

The chain uses TRBV27 and TRBJ1-4; D unclear. The CDR3 is 16 amino acids. The V gene lost 7 bases and the J gene lost 4 bases, with 19 bases spanning the gap. From germline, CDR1 is MNHEY and CDR2 SMNVEV (reference sequence). The CDR3 region is CASTDYSDHGNEKLFF. DNA of the CDR3: TGTGCCAGCACTGACTACTCCGACCATGGTAATGAAAAACTGTTTTTT.

The chain combines TRBV7-6 with TRBJ2-7; D remains ambiguous. CDR1 is SGHVS and CDR2 is FNYEAQ in the germline V gene. Trimming left V 2 bases short and J 0 bases short, with 11 bases between. The CDR3 sequence is 15 residues long. CDR3 region: CASSLNPFGSYEQYF. The CDR3 nucleotides read TGTGCCAGCAGCTTAAACCCTTTCGGCTCCTACGAGCAGTACTTC.